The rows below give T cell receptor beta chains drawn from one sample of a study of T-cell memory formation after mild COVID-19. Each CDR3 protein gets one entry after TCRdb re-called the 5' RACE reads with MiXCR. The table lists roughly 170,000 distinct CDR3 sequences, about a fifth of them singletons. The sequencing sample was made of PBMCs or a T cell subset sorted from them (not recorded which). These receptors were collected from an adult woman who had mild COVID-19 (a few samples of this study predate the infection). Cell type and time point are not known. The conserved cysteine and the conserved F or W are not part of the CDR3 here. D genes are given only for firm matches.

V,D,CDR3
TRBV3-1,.,ASSQPTGLNTEAF
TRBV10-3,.,AISETDQGGRGESVQETQY
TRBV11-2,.,ASSLTTRETTDTQY
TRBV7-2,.,ASSLVPWDTQY
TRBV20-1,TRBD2,SAERETYEQY
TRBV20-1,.,SARVKYSYEQY
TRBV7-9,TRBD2,ASSLARRESYNEQF
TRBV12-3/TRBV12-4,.,ASSLGPHQPQH
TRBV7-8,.,ASSADSPRNTEAF
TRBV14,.,ASSHRDQSAEAF
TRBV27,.,ASSDFGGYGYT
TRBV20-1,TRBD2,SARGLAGVV
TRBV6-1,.,ASSPNPLGVSDEQF
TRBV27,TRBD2,ASSSGTSGIDEQF
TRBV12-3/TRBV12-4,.,ASWGGGNTEAF
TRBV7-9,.,ASSLGLAFLTDTQY
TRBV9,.,ASSRGGDGYEQY
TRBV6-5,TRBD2,ATIGTSGRGETQY
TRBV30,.,AWSVDTYGYT
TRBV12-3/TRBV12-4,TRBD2,ASSSPSGGYSYNEQF
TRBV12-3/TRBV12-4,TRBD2,ASSFPSGSGTDTQY
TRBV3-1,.,ASSPVAGAPNEQF
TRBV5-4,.,ASSPYGYNEQF
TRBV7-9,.,ASSLAPESGEAF
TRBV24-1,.,ATSEFPLSSYNEQF
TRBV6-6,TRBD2,ASSFPSGGTVTGELF
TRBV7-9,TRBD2,ASSRTGLGSLYEQY
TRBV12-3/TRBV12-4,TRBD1,ASSFLDRGNYGYT
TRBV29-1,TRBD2,SVALAGDLNEQF
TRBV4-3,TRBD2,ASSQDRTSGRTGTQY
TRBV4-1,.,ASSPSTGFNTEAF
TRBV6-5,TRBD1,ASSHRQGGGTEAF
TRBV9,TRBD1,ASSVSSDRPLYEQY
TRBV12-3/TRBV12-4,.,AIPQGWGTEAF
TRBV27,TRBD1,ASSPPGQGFYEKLF
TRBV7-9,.,ASSLMTEAF
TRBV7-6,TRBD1,ASSSGRGQDEQY
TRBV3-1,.,ASSQDYGDPYNSPLH
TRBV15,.,ATSRYARNGYT
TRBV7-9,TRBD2,ASSPGTREGWQTQY
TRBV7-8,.,ASSLGARRDEQF
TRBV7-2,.,ASSLRGHTGELF
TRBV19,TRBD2,ASSIQAGPYEQY
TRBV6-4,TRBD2,ASSALAGASNEQF
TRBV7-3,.,ASSFRELDTQY
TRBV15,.,ATSRDREYEQY
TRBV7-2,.,ASSLNGAAGQY
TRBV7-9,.,ASSLELWDLYGYT
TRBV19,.,ARHGLFYNEQF
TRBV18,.,ASSPPGGSPTRLFNYGYT
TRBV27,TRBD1,ASSSHRGQARVGETQY
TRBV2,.,ASLGWEAGELF
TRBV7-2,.,ASSPRLQQETQY
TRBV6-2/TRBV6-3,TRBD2,ASSWRGRNRRHSTDTQY
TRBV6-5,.,ASSSHSGPQH